These T cell receptor beta chains were read from a single sample in a study of CD8 T cells in Susac syndrome. TCRdb redid the calling of the immunoSEQ multiplex PCR reads with MiXCR, one entry per CDR3 protein. The sample lists 200,000 to 250,000 distinct CDR3 sequences, about 94% seen once, with roughly 0.072% in the top ten. Sequenced sample: CD4+ T cells from PBMCs. Receptors were obtained from a human donor with multiple sclerosis. Both conserved end residues are part of each CDR3. The D gene is left open where the match is weak. Clone size is shown for a subset of rows, as once, few, many or a class of expanded clone.

d_gene	v_gene	j_gene	abundance	CDR3nt	CDR3aa
TRBD2	TRBV6-2/TRBV6-3	TRBJ2-2	.	TGTGCCAGCAGTTACTCGGGGCCGGGGGGGTCCAGCACCGGGGAGCTGTTTTTT	CASSYSGPGGSSTGELFF
.	TRBV28	TRBJ1-5	.	TGTGCCAGCAGTCTCAACCTCGATCAGCCCCAGCATTTT	CASSLNLDQPQHF
.	TRBV18	TRBJ1-1	.	TGTGCCAGCTCTCCGTCGGGCGATGGCACTGAAGCTTTCTTT	CASSPSGDGTEAFF
TRBD2	TRBV30	TRBJ2-2	once	TGTGCCTGGGATATAGCGGGGTTGAACACCGGGGAGCTGTTTTTT	CAWDIAGLNTGELFF
TRBD1	TRBV5-1	TRBJ2-4	.	TGCGCCAGCAGCTCCCCAGGGGGTGCGAACATTCAGTACTTC	CASSSPGGANIQYF
TRBD2	TRBV30	TRBJ2-3	once	TGTGCCTGGAGTTTTCTAGCGGGGGGCGCAGATACGCAGTATTTT	CAWSFLAGGADTQYF
.	TRBV28	TRBJ1-5	.	TGTGCCAGCATCGGGCCAAAAGTCAAGCCCCAGCATTTT	CASIGPKVKPQHF
TRBD2	TRBV20-1	TRBJ2-3	.	TGCAGTGCCCTTCCTAGCGGGGGGGCCGATACGCAGTATTTT	CSALPSGGADTQYF
.	TRBV20-1	TRBJ2-2	.	TGCAGTGCTAGACCCCCGAGCGGGCTCGGGACCGGGGAGCTGTTTTTT	CSARPPSGLGTGELFF
TRBD2	TRBV19	TRBJ2-3	once	TGTGCCAGTAGTATCGGACTAGCCACAGATACGCAGTATTTT	CASSIGLATDTQYF
TRBD2	TRBV13	TRBJ2-1	.	TGTGCCAGCAGCATCCGACTAGCGGGAGGGCCTCCGAATGAGCAGTTCTTC	CASSIRLAGGPPNEQFF
TRBD1	TRBV12-3/TRBV12-4	TRBJ2-6	few	TGTGCCAGCAGTTCCAGGACAGGGAGCTCTGGGGCCAACGTCCTGACTTTC	CASSSRTGSSGANVLTF
TRBD2	TRBV2	TRBJ2-4	.	TGTGCCAGCAGGTGGCTAGCGGGAGCCGGGGAAAACATTCAGTACTTC	CASRWLAGAGENIQYF
.	TRBV29-1	TRBJ1-1	.	TGCAGCGCCTTCAAGGTGAACGCTGAAGCTTTCTTT	CSAFKVNAEAFF
TRBD1	TRBV24-1	TRBJ1-5	.	TGTGCCACCAGTGATTCGGGACAGGGTACCAATCAGCCCCAGCATTTT	CATSDSGQGTNQPQHF
.	TRBV9	TRBJ1-2	.	TGTGCCAGCAGCGTAGCAGTCTCCGAGGAAGGCTACACCTTC	CASSVAVSEEGYTF
.	TRBV29-1	TRBJ1-3	.	TGCAGCGTTGGGTTCTCTGGAAACACCATATATTTT	CSVGFSGNTIYF
TRBD1	TRBV6-2/TRBV6-3	TRBJ1-5	once	TGTGCCAGCAGACAGGGGAATCAGCCCCAGCATTTT	CASRQGNQPQHF
.	TRBV5-1	TRBJ2-3	.	TGCGCCAGCAGCTTGGCCTTCTCAGATACGCAGTATTTT	CASSLAFSDTQYF
TRBD1	TRBV9	TRBJ1-3	.	TGTGCCAGCAGCGCCTCGTCAGGGGGAACTGGAAACACCATATATTTT	CASSASSGGTGNTIYF
TRBD2	TRBV20-1	TRBJ2-1	.	TGCAGTGCTGGGGGGACTAGCGGGAGGGGCTCCTACAATGAGCAGTTCTTC	CSAGGTSGRGSYNEQFF
TRBD1	TRBV19	TRBJ1-2	.	TGTGCCAGTAATCAGGGGGCGGGAGGCTACACCTTC	CASNQGAGGYTF
.	TRBV29-1	TRBJ2-1	.	TGCAGCGCGCGTGGGAATGAGCAGTTCTTC	CSARGNEQFF
.	TRBV3-1	TRBJ2-1	.	TGTGCCAGCAGCCAAGGCGTGTGGGATGAGCAGTTCTTC	CASSQGVWDEQFF
.	TRBV20-1	TRBJ1-3	once	TGCAGTGCTGCCGGGACAACCTCTGGAAACACCATATATTTT	CSAAGTTSGNTIYF
.	TRBV4-1	TRBJ1-1	.	TGCGCCAGCAGCCAAGATAGGGCGGGAACATGGGGCACTGAAGCTTTCTTT	CASSQDRAGTWGTEAFF
TRBD2	TRBV29-1	TRBJ2-2	.	TGCAGCGCCGGGGGGGGGCGGAGCGGCACCGGGGAGCTGTTTTTT	CSAGGGRSGTGELFF
.	TRBV19	TRBJ2-3	few	TGTGCCAGTAGTCTGACCGGCCGCACAGATACGCAGTATTTT	CASSLTGRTDTQYF
TRBD2	TRBV3-1	TRBJ2-1	once	TGTGCCAGCAGCCGAACTAGCGGGGGGCCTCCTGAGCAGTTCTTC	CASSRTSGGPPEQFF
TRBD2	TRBV12-3/TRBV12-4	TRBJ2-3	.	TGTGCCAGCAGTTTGATTGGTAGCGGGGACACAGATACGCAGTATTTT	CASSLIGSGDTDTQYF
.	TRBV20-1	TRBJ1-2	.	TGCAGTGCTAGTTTGGGGCCCTATGGCTACACCTTC	CSASLGPYGYTF
.	TRBV7-3	TRBJ1-5	.	TGTGCCAGCAGCCGGACGGTGGGCATAGGCAATCAGCCCCAGCATTTT	CASSRTVGIGNQPQHF
TRBD2	TRBV7-6	TRBJ2-1	.	TGTGCCAGCAGCTTAGGGATCGGCGGGAGGGTTTACAATGAGCAGTTCTTC	CASSLGIGGRVYNEQFF
.	TRBV25-1	TRBJ1-4	.	TGTGCCAGCAGTCTAGCAGGGACGGCGGAAAAACTGTTTTTT	CASSLAGTAEKLFF
TRBD2	TRBV10-3	TRBJ2-3	.	TGTGCCATGGGGGAGACTAGCGCACCTGATACGCAGTATTTT	CAMGETSAPDTQYF
TRBD1	TRBV29-1	TRBJ2-1	.	TGCAGCGCAGGGGACAGGGCCGGCAATGAGCAGTTCTTC	CSAGDRAGNEQFF
.	TRBV12-3/TRBV12-4	TRBJ1-5	.	TGTGCCAGCAGTACATTCCTGGAAGCATCGGCAGCCCAGCATTTT	CASSTFLEASAAQHF
.	TRBV27	TRBJ1-5	.	TGTGCCAGCAGTTTATCGGTCCCCGGCCGCAATCAGCCCCAGCATTTT	CASSLSVPGRNQPQHF
.	TRBV19	TRBJ1-1	once	TGTGCCAGTAGTGTAAACTATAACACTGAAGCTTTCTTT	CASSVNYNTEAFF
.	TRBV18	TRBJ2-1	.	TGTGCCAGCTCACCAAGCAGTCCTGGCGAGCAGTTCTTC	CASSPSSPGEQFF
TRBD1	TRBV7-9	TRBJ2-1	.	TGTGCCAGCAGCTTTGTAGGGGCAGGGGGCCGGTCCTACAATGAGCAGTTCTTC	CASSFVGAGGRSYNEQFF
TRBD1	TRBV5-1	TRBJ2-2	.	TGCGCCAGCGGAGGACAGGGGGCTACCGGGGAGCTGTTTTTT	CASGGQGATGELFF
.	TRBV7-9	TRBJ1-1	.	TGTGCCAGCAGCTTATATAGCGGGAACACTGAAGCTTTCTTT	CASSLYSGNTEAFF
TRBD1	TRBV20-1	TRBJ1-6	.	TGCAGTGCCCGACAGGGGGCCAGGAGGAATTCACCCCTCCACTTT	CSARQGARRNSPLHF
TRBD1	TRBV12-3/TRBV12-4	TRBJ2-1	.	TGTGCCAGCAGTTTAGGTCTCGCAGGGGGCTATGAGCAGTTCTTC	CASSLGLAGGYEQFF
.	TRBV3-1	TRBJ1-6	.	TGTGCCAGCAGCCGCTCGGGGCATAATTCACCCCTCCACTTT	CASSRSGHNSPLHF
.	TRBV6-6	TRBJ2-4	.	TGTGCCAGCAGTAGGGTTCCCGAAAACATTCAGTACTTC	CASSRVPENIQYF
.	TRBV19	TRBJ2-2	.	TGTGCCAGTAGTCCGTCAAGACAGCCTTACTCCGAGCTGTTTTTT	CASSPSRQPYSELFF
TRBD2	TRBV6-1	TRBJ2-2	.	TGTGCCAGCAGCAACCCTAGCGGGGGGCCATTTGGCACCGGGGAGCTGTTTTTT	CASSNPSGGPFGTGELFF
.	TRBV7-2	TRBJ1-1	.	TGTGCCAGCAGCCCCCACGGGGGGGGAAATACTGAAGCTTTCTTT	CASSPHGGGNTEAFF
.	TRBV7-8	TRBJ2-1	.	TGTGCCAGCAGCTCCCGTAGATTGAACGGATCCTACAATGAGCAGTTCTTC	CASSSRRLNGSYNEQFF
.	TRBV28	TRBJ1-1	once	TGTGCCAGCAGTCCGCCGGGAGACCTCACTGAAGCTTTCTTT	CASSPPGDLTEAFF
.	TRBV9	TRBJ1-5	.	TGTGCCAGCAGCGGACCCGGGACGTCAGATCAGCCCCAGCATTTT	CASSGPGTSDQPQHF
TRBD2	TRBV27	TRBJ2-2	.	TGTGCCAGCAGTTCCAGCGGGGGGGCAGGCGGGGAGCTGTTTTTT	CASSSSGGAGGELFF